Shown below are 23 T cell receptor beta chains from a single sample sequenced in a study of cytomegalovirus exposure and HLA in healthy donors. The PCR used 60 Vbeta and 13 Jbeta primers. Profiled with immunoSEQ multiplex PCR; TCRdb holds only in-frame clones, not every one. The table records over 150,000 clones, 80% to 90% of them present only once. Sequenced sample: PBMCs. The receptors derive from a girl between 10 and 17 years old in good health and CMV-seropositive.

This chain joins TRBV6-5 and TRBJ1-5, with TRBD1 identical over 10 bases. The CDR3 spans 13 residues. V was pared by 6 bases and J by 5 bases, with 1 base of the junction left unmatched. Per germline, CDR1 MNHEY and CDR2 SVGAGI. This chain's CDR3 is CASSGTGDQPQHF. The CDR3 bases are TGTGCCAGCAGCGGGACAGGGGATCAGCCCCAGCATTTT.

The chain couples TRBV5-1 to TRBJ1-1; no clear D. CDR3 size: 14 residues. Germline V gives CDR1 SGHRS, CDR2 YFSETQ. Between the trimmed V and J ends, which lost 4 bases and 1 base, there was a span of 11 bases. The CDR3 is CASSPWIANTEAFF. The CDR3 region has the DNA TGCGCCAGCAGCCCCTGGATAGCGAACACTGAAGCTTTCTTT.

V is TRBV7-3 and J is TRBJ2-6, with 11 nucleotides matching TRBD1. CDR3 size: 21 residues. J gave up 2 bases and V 5 bases, and 17 bases lay outside the gene matches. CDR1 is SGHTA and CDR2 is FQGTGA in the germline V gene. CDR3 residues: CASSASDTQRGQGAGANVLTF. The CDR3 coding sequence is TGTGCCAGCAGCGCCAGCGATACTCAGCGGGGACAGGGGGCTGGGGCCAACGTCCTGACTTTC.

The chain uses TRBV7-9 and TRBJ1-3; D perhaps matches TRBD1 (6 bases). V lost 5 bases, J lost 4 bases, and 15 bases lay in between. This CDR3 contains 15 residues. CDR1 is SEHNR, CDR2 FQNEAQ, per germline (reference sequence). In DNA form, the CDR3 reads TGTGCCAGCAGCCCTCGCACAGGGATAGGAAACACCATATATTTT. Protein sequence: CASSPRTGIGNTIYF. Combining the CDR3 with reference TRBV7-9 and TRBJ1-3 gives the whole variable domain DTGVSQNPRHKITKRGQNVTFRCDPISEHNRLYWYRQTLGQGPEFLTYFQNEAQLEKSRLLSDRFSAERPKGSFSTLEIQRTEQGDSAMYLCASSPRTGIGNTIYFGEGSWLTVV.

The chain joins TRBV5-8 to TRBJ2-5; a weak D match, TRBD2 (6 bases). This CDR3 comprises 16 residues. CDR1 and CDR2 from the germline V gene are SGHTS and YDEGEE. V lost 0 bases and J lost 2, with 14 bases in between. DNA of the CDR3: TGTGCCAGCAGCTTGGGTCCGGAGGGCCCTCAAGAGACCCAGTACTTC. Its translation is CASSLGPEGPQETQYF.

A few counts support this clone. The V call is TRBV13, the J call TRBJ1-2, with a weak D call TRBD1 (5 bases). Germline V lookup: CDR1 PRHDT, CDR2 FYEKMQ (reference sequence). V was trimmed by 4 bases and J by 5 bases, leaving 14 bases between them. The CDR3 loop spans 14 amino acids. CDR3 nucleotide sequence: TGTGCCAGCAGCTCCCGGGGGGGTATATATGGCTACACCTTC. It encodes CASSSRGGIYGYTF.

This chain uses TRBV15 with TRBJ2-1; 7 bases align to TRBD2. Per the germline V gene, CDR1 is LNHNV and CDR2 is YYDKDF (reference sequence). Germline trimming cut 7 bases from V and 0 bases from J; bases unmatched to any gene: 9. The CDR3 length is 16 residues. CDR3 in amino acids: CATNPSLAASYNEQFF. CDR3 bases: TGTGCCACCAACCCATCCCTAGCGGCCTCCTACAATGAGCAGTTCTTC.

The chain combines TRBV7-2 with TRBJ1-6; no firm D call. From germline, CDR1 is SGHTA and CDR2 FQGNSA. CDR3 length equals 13 residues. The V end was cut by 1 base, the J end by 14 bases, with 12 bases between. CDR3 coding DNA: TGTGCCAGCAGCTTAGTCCTGGGAGACGCCCTCCACTTT. This translates into CASSLVLGDALHF.

The chain couples TRBV5-1 to TRBJ2-2; TRBD1 matches at 7 bases. CDR1 and CDR2 from the germline V gene are SGHRS and YFSETQ. After removal of 4 bases from V and 4 bases from J, the junction contained 10 bases not matched to a gene. CDR3 length: 16 residues. CDR3: CASSPEAGTVTGELFF. CDR3 nucleotide sequence: TGCGCCAGCAGCCCTGAAGCAGGGACAGTCACCGGGGAGCTGTTTTTT.

The chain recombines TRBV4-1 with TRBJ1-1, with 10 nucleotides matching TRBD1. Germline-derived CDR1 and CDR2 are MGHRA and YSYEKL. CDR3 size: 17 residues. J lost 1 base, V lost 0 bases, and 5 bases had no gene match. The CDR3 spells CASSQDWDRGGNTEAFF. The DNA of the CDR3 is TGCGCCAGCAGCCAAGATTGGGACAGGGGAGGGAACACTGAAGCTTTCTTT.

This chain joins TRBV6-5 and TRBJ2-1, with 7 bases matching TRBD2. The CDR3 length is 15 residues. The germline V gene has CDR1 MNHEY and CDR2 SVGAGI. The trim removed 2 bases at V and 4 bases at J, leaving 5 bases unmatched. The CDR3 DNA sequence: TGTGCCAGCAGTTACCATCTAGCGGAGTACAATGAGCAGTTCTTC. Translated: CASSYHLAEYNEQFF.

V is TRBV21-1 and J is TRBJ1-5; the DNA was not used to check the table's D call, TRBD1. TRBV21-1 counts as a pseudogene. The CDR3 sequence is 15 residues long. The CDR3 here is CASSKDSGQNQPQHF. CDR3 DNA sequence: TGTGCCAGCAGCAAAGATTCAGGGCAGAATCAGCCCCAGCATTTT.

The DNA of the CDR3 is TGTGCCAGCTCACCCCGGACAACCCCTGAAGCTTTCTTT. This codes for CASSPRTTPEAFF. The chain combines TRBV18 with TRBJ1-1; perhaps TRBD1 as D (5 bases). Looked up from germline, CDR1 is KGHSH and CDR2 is LQKENI. Trimming stripped 3 bases from V and 6 bases from J, with 11 bases between. CDR3 size: 13 residues.

The DNA of the CDR3 is TGTGCCAGCAGTTACTCCGTTAGCTCCTACGAGCAGTACTTC. This codes for CASSYSVSSYEQYF. This chain connects TRBV6-6 to TRBJ2-7; no clear D. Per the germline V gene, CDR1 is MNHNY and CDR2 is SVGAGI (reference sequence). The length of the CDR3 is 14 residues. V lost 0 bases, J lost 0 bases, and 6 bases lay in between.

V usage is TRBV27 and J usage is TRBJ2-5, with TRBD1 identical over 7 bases. The DNA end is more similar to TRBJ2-7, so the J call may be wrong. CDR1 and CDR2 from the germline V gene are MNHEY and SMNVEV (reference sequence). This CDR3 has 15 amino acids. CDR3 sequence: CASSFLDRMADEQYF. CDR3 nucleotide sequence: TGTGCCAGCAGTTTCCTGGACAGGATGGCGGACGAGCAGTACTTC.

This clone was seen a few times. This rearrangement joins TRBV28 to TRBJ2-2; 7 bases match TRBD1. From germline, CDR1 is MDHEN and CDR2 SYDVKM. With 8 bases clipped from V and 8 bases from J, the junction kept 14 bases outside the gene matches. CDR3 length: 15 residues. CDR3 region: CASSGTAYVGGELFF. Here the CDR3 DNA reads TGTGCCAGCTCCGGGACAGCGTACGTCGGAGGGGAGCTGTTTTTT.

This clone was recorded only once. The same CDR3 also results from other DNA sequences found in this sample. This rearrangement joins TRBV9 to TRBJ2-7; 10 bases map to TRBD1. CDR1 is SGDLS and CDR2 is YYNGEE in the germline V gene. Trimming cost V 0 bases and J 2 bases; bases outside gene matches: 2. There are 15 residues in the CDR3. The CDR3: CASSVGGQGAYEQYF. The CDR3 DNA follows: TGTGCCAGCAGCGTAGGTGGACAGGGGGCCTACGAGCAGTACTTC.

The chain uses TRBV19 and TRBJ1-4, with 7 bases that match TRBD1. Germline V gene lookup returns CDR1 LNHDA and CDR2 SQIVND (reference sequence). J lost 5 bases, V lost 5 bases, and 8 bases had no gene match. The CDR3 has 15 residues. CDR3 nucleotides: TGTGCCAGTAGTTCCCAGGGGGGCCCGAATGAAAAACTGTTTTTT. This sequence encodes CASSSQGGPNEKLFF.

V and J are TRBV13 and TRBJ1-6; 8 bases map to TRBD1. Germline CDR1 is PRHDT and CDR2 is FYEKMQ (reference sequence). The CDR3 runs 14 residues. The V segment lost 3 bases and the J segment 5 bases; nucleotides outside the gene matches: 0. This CDR3 reads CASSLGQDNSPLHF. The CDR3 nucleotides read TGTGCCAGCAGCTTGGGACAGGATAATTCACCCCTCCACTTT.

The chain employs TRBV15 and TRBJ1-1; 9 nucleotides match TRBD1. The V gene end was trimmed by 5 bases and the J gene end by 4 bases; junction bases not matched to a gene: 8. The V gene's germline CDR1 is LNHNV and CDR2 YYDKDF (reference sequence). This CDR3 region has 15 residues. DNA for the CDR3: TGTGCCACCAGCGGACCGGGACAGGGTTTCACTGAAGCTTTCTTT. Its translation: CATSGPGQGFTEAFF.

The chain carries TRBV7-6 and TRBJ1-2, with D hard to call. Germline-derived CDR1 and CDR2 are SGHVS and FNYEAQ. CDR3 length equals 13 residues. Trimming removed 2 bases from V and 7 bases from J, with 11 bases in between. CDR3 nucleotide sequence: TGTGCCAGCAGCTTAATTGGGCCAGCTGGCTACACCTTC. It translates to CASSLIGPAGYTF.

V is TRBV19 and J is TRBJ1-2, with D possibly matching TRBD1 (6 bases). The CDR3 contains 14 residues. Per germline, CDR1 LNHDA and CDR2 SQIVND (reference sequence). V gave up 9 bases and J gave up 4 bases, with 18 bases separating them. CDR3 nucleotide sequence: TGTGCCAGCACCCATGCGGGGGGCGTCTATGGCTACACCTTC. This encodes CASTHAGGVYGYTF.

The gene calls are TRBV28 and TRBJ1-2; D uncertain. The germline CDR1 and CDR2 sequences are MDHEN and SYDVKM. The length of the CDR3 is 13 residues. Deletions cut 7 bases from V and 0 bases from J, with 9 bases between. In DNA, the CDR3 is TGTGCCAGCAACGGAGGGACTAACTATGGCTACACCTTC. Encoded protein: CASNGGTNYGYTF.